A single sample gave rise to the 8 T cell receptor beta chains below, sequenced in a study of cytomegalovirus exposure and HLA in healthy donors. Generated by immunoSEQ multiplex PCR, the TCRdb table keeps only in-frame clones and is missing some. The table records 140,000 or so clones, approximately 90% of them present only once. Material for sequencing was PBMCs. These receptors all stem from a man aged 18 to 29 in good health and CMV-seronegative.

The V gene is TRBV5-1, the J gene TRBJ2-5, with 9 bases fitting TRBD2. CDR1 and CDR2 (germline): SGHRS, YFSETQ. This CDR3 is 16 amino acids long. J gave up 3 bases and V 8 bases, and 14 bases lay outside the gene matches. Here the CDR3 reads CASLNTSGPTEETQYF. The CDR3 DNA sequence: TGCGCCAGTCTGAACACTAGCGGGCCTACTGAAGAGACCCAGTACTTC.

The DNA for the CDR3 is TGCGCCAGCAGGTTCGACTCGGGCTCTGGAAACACCATATATTTT. It yields the protein CASRFDSGSGNTIYF. V usage is TRBV5-1 and J usage is TRBJ1-3, with unresolved D. From germline, CDR1 is SGHRS and CDR2 YFSETQ. CDR3 size: 15 residues. V gave up 5 bases and J gave up 0 bases, with 12 bases separating them.

The chain couples TRBV9 to TRBJ2-5, with 10 bases lining up with TRBD2. The CDR3 runs to 17 residues. Trimming cost V 4 bases and J 1 base; bases outside gene matches: 10. Germline CDR1 reads SGDLS; CDR2 reads YYNGEE. CDR3 amino acids: CASSIRSRTSGQETQYF. CDR3 DNA: TGTGCCAGCAGCATAAGATCCAGGACTAGCGGCCAAGAGACCCAGTACTTC.

The chain has TRBV9 and TRBJ1-4, with 7 bases fitting TRBD1. The J segment lost 7 bases and the V segment lost 4 bases, leaving 13 bases of the junction unmatched. From germline, CDR1 is SGDLS and CDR2 YYNGEE. The CDR3 spans 16 residues. The CDR3 DNA sequence: TGTGCCAGCAGCCCCCCCCTGCAGGGGGTAGGTGAAAAACTGTTTTTT. It yields the protein CASSPPLQGVGEKLFF.

The rearrangement uses TRBV2 and TRBJ2-3; TRBD2 matches at 9 bases. CDR3 length equals 15 residues. With V trimmed by 7 bases and J by 3 bases, 8 bases remained unmatched. CDR1 is SNHLY, CDR2 FYNNEI, per germline. The CDR3 spells CASTPSGKSTDTQYF. The DNA for the CDR3 is TGTGCCAGCACCCCTAGCGGGAAATCAACAGATACGCAGTATTTT.

CDR3 in DNA: TGTGCCAGCAGCGGTGGAACCGGACAGGGTCGAGATACGCAGTATTTT. Translating it yields CASSGGTGQGRDTQYF. V gene TRBV9 combines with J gene TRBJ2-3, with 8 bases that match TRBD1. This CDR3 spans 16 amino acids. J gave up 5 bases and V 3 bases, and 11 bases lay outside the gene matches. In germline, CDR1 is SGDLS, CDR2 YYNGEE.

This chain joins TRBV5-1 and TRBJ2-7; D possibly corresponds to TRBD1 (6 bases). Germline V gives CDR1 SGHRS, CDR2 YFSETQ. Trimming cost V 0 bases and J 4 bases, with 11 bases left between them. The CDR3 totals 14 residues. The CDR3 loop reads CASSLVGQLYEQYF. CDR3 DNA sequence: TGCGCCAGCAGCTTGGTCGGACAGCTGTACGAGCAGTACTTC.

The chain is built from TRBV19 and TRBJ1-3, with 9 bases aligning to TRBD1. Per the germline V gene, CDR1 is LNHDA and CDR2 is SQIVND (reference sequence). The CDR3 contains 15 residues. Trimming at V came to 7 bases and at J to 0 bases, leaving 4 bases not matched to a gene. CDR3 bases: TGTGCCAGTACCCTGACAGGGGGCTCTGGAAACACCATATATTTT. Protein sequence: CASTLTGGSGNTIYF.